The entry that follows covers one T cell receptor (beta chain) sequence. This sample was taken from a study of Graves' ophthalmopathy and Graves' hyperthyroidism. The J segment lost 4 bases and the V segment lost 5 bases, leaving 5 bases of the junction unmatched. CDR1 is MNHNS and CDR2 is SASEGT in the germline V gene. CDR3 length equals 15 residues. Amplification targeted the TCR beta CDR3 regions, with RNA transcripts as the source material. Second-round multiplex PCR followed a first-round RT-PCR using HTBI primers. TCRdb called the multiplex PCR reads again in MiXCR, with one record for every CDR3 protein. Of over 500,000 distinct CDR3 sequences listed, over 20% are singletons.

This TCR came from a woman aged 18 to 35 with stable Graves' hyperthyroidism. Some clones in this sample may be carry-over from other donors' samples. Specimen: peripheral blood. V is TRBV6-1 and J is TRBJ2-5; 12 nucleotides align to TRBD2. The CDR3 protein is CASSKPGLAGETQYF. CDR3 nucleotides: TGTGCCAGCAGTAAACCGGGACTAGCGGGAGAGACCCAGTACTTC.